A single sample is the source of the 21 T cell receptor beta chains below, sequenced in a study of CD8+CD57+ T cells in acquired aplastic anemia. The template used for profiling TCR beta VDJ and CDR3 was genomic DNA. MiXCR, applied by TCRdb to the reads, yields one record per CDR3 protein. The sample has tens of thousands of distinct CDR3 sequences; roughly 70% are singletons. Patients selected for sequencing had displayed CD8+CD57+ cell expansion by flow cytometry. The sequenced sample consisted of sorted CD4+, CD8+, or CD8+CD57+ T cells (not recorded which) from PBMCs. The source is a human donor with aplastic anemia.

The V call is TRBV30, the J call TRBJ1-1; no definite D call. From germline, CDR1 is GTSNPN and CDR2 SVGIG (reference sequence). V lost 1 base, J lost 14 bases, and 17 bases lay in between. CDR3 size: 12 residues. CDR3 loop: CAWSARVGIGFF. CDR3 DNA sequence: TGTGCCTGGAGTGCCCGAGTAGGCATTGGGTTCTTT.

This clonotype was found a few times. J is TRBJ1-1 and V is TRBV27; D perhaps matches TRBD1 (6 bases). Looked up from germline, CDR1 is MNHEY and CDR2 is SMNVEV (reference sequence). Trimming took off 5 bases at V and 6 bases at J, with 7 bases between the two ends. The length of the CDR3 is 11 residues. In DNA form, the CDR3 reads TGTGCCAGCAGTGAGGGGGCTGAAGCTTTCTTT. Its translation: CASSEGAEAFF.

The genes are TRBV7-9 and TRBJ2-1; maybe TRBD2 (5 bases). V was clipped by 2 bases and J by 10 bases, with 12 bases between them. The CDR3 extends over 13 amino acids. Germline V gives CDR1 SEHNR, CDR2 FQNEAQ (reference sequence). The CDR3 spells CASSLIGMIEQFF. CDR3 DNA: TGTGCCAGCAGCTTAATCGGGATGATAGAGCAGTTCTTC.

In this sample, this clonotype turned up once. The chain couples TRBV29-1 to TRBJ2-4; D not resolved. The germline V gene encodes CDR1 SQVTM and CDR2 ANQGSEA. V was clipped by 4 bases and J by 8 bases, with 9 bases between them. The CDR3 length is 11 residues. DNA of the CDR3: TGCAGCGTTGGTGGGCTAGACATTCAGTACTTC. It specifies CSVGGLDIQYF.

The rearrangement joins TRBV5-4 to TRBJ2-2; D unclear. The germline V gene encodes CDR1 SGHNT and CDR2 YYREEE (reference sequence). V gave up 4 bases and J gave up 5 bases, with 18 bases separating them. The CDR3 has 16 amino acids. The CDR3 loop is CASSVGFQLETGELFF. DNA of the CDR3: TGTGCCAGCAGCGTTGGATTCCAGCTAGAAACCGGGGAGCTGTTTTTT.

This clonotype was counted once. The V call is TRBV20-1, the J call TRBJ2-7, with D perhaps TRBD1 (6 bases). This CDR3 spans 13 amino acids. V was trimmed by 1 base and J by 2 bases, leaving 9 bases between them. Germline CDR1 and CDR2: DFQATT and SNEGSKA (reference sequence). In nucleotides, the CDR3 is TGCAGTGCTAGAGCTACAGGGACCTACGAGCAGTACTTC. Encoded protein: CSARATGTYEQYF.

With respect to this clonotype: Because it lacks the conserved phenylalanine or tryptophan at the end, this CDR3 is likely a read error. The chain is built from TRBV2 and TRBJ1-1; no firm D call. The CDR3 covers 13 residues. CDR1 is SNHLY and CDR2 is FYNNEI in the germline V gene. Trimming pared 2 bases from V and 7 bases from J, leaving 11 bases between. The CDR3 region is CASSEYQSSEAFL. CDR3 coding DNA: TGTGCCAGCAGTGAATACCAGAGCAGTGAAGCTTTCCTT.

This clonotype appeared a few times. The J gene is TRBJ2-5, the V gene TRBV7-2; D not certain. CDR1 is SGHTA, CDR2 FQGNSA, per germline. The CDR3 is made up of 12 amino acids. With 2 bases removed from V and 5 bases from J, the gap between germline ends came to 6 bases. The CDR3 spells CASSLSSETQYF. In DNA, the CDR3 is TGTGCCAGCAGCTTATCTTCTGAGACCCAGTACTTC.

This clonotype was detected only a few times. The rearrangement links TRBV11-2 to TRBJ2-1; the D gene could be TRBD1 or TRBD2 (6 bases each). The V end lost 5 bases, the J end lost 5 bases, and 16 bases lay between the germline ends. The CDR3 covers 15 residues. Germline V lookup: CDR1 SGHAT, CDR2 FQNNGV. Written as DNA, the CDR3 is TGTGCCAGCAGCATGTTGGGGGGCTTTAACAATGAGCAGTTCTTC. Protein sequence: CASSMLGGFNNEQFF.

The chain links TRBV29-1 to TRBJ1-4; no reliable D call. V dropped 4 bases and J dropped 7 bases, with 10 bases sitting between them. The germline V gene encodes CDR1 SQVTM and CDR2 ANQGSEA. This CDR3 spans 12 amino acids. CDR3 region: CSVVSGGEKLFF. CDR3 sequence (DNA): TGCAGCGTTGTATCGGGTGGTGAAAAACTGTTTTTT.

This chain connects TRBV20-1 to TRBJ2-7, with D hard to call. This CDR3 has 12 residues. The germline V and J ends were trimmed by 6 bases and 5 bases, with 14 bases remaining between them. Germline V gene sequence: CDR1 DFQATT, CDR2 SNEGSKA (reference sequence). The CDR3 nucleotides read TGCAGTGCCTTAAGGACGGTGGACGAGCAGTACTTC. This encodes CSALRTVDEQYF.

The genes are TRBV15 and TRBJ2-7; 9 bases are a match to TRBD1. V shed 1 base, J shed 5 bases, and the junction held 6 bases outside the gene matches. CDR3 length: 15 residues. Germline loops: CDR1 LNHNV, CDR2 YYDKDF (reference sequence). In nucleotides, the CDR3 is TGTGCCACCAGCAGAGGGGACAGGGATACGGACGAGCAGTACTTC. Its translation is CATSRGDRDTDEQYF.

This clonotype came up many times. The CDR3 here is CSVEPGLGDEQYF. CDR3 DNA sequence: TGCAGCGTTGAGCCTGGGTTGGGTGACGAGCAGTACTTC. V is TRBV29-1 and J is TRBJ2-7; D gene uncertain. Trimming pared 3 bases from V and 5 bases from J, leaving 14 bases between. From germline, CDR1 is SQVTM and CDR2 ANQGSEA. CDR3 length: 13 amino acids.

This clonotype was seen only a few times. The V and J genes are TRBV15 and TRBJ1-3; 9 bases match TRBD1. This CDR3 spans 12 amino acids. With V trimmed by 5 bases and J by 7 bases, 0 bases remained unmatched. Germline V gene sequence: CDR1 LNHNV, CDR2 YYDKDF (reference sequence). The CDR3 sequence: CATSDRGNTIYF. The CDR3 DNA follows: TGTGCCACCAGCGACAGGGGGAACACCATATATTTT.

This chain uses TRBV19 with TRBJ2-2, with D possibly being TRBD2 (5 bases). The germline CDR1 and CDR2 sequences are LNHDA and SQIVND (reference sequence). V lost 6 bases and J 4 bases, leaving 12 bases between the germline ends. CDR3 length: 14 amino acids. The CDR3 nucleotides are TGTGCCAGTAGGGACGGGATTCCCACCGGGGAGCTGTTTTTT. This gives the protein CASRDGIPTGELFF.

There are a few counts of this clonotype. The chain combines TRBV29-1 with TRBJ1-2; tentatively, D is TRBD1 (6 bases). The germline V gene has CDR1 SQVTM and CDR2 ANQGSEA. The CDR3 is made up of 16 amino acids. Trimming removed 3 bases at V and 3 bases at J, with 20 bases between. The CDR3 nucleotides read TGCAGCGTTGAGAATGCTGGTCAGGACAGCCACTATGGCTACACCTTC. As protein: CSVENAGQDSHYGYTF.

Here the CDR3 DNA reads TGTGCCATCAGTGACGGACAGGGGAGGACTGAAGCTTTCTTT. Amino acid sequence: CAISDGQGRTEAFF. V gene TRBV10-3 combines with J gene TRBJ1-1, with TRBD1 matching over 9 bases. The CDR3 extends over 14 amino acids. The germline CDR1 and CDR2 sequences are ENHRY and SYGVKD. The junction had 4 bases not matched to a gene; V was cut back by 3 bases and J by 5 bases.

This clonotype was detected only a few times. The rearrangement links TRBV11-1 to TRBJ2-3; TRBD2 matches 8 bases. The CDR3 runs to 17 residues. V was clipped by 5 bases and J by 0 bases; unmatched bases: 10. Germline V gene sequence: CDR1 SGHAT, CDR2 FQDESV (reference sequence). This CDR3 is CASSRKEASGSTDTQYF. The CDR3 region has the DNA TGTGCCAGCAGCCGAAAGGAGGCTAGCGGGAGCACAGATACGCAGTATTTT. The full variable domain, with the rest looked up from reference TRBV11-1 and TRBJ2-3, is EAEVAQSPRYKITEKSQAVAFWCDPISGHATLYWYRQILGQGPELLVQFQDESVVDDSQLPKDRFSAERLKGVDSTLKIQPAELGDSAMYLCASSRKEASGSTDTQYFGPGTRLTVL.

The CDR3 reads CSALQGGEKLFF. As DNA, the CDR3 is TGCAGTGCTTTACAGGGTGGCGAAAAACTGTTTTTT. This chain connects TRBV20-1 to TRBJ1-4; D might be TRBD1 (6 bases). Germline-derived CDR1 and CDR2 are DFQATT and SNEGSKA (reference sequence). The CDR3 is 12 residues long. The ends were cut back, 5 bases at V and 8 bases at J, with 12 bases in the middle.

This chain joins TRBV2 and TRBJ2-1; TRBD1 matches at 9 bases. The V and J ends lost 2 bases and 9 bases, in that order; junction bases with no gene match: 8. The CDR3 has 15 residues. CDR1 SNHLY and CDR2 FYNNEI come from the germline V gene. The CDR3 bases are TGTGCCAGCAGTGAAATTATTGGACAGGGGAGTGAGCAGTTCTTC. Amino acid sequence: CASSEIIGQGSEQFF.

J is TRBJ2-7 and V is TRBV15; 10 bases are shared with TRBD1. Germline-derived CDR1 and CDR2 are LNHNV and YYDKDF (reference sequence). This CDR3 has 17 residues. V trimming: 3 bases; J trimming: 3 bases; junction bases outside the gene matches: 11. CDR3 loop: CATSSSRSGQGIYEQYF. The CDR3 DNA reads TGTGCCACCAGCAGCTCCAGGTCGGGACAGGGGATCTACGAGCAGTACTTC.